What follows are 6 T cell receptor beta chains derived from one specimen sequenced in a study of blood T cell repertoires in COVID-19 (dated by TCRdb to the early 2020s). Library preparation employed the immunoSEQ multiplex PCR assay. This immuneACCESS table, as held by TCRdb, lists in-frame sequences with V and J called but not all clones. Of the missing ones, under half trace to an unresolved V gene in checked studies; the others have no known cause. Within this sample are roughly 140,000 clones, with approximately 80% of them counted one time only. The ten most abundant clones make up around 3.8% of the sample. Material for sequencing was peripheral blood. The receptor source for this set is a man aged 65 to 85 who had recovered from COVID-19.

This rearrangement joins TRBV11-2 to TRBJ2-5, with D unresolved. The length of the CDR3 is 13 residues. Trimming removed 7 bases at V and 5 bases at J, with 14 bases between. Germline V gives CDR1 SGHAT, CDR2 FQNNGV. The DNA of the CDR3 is TGTGCCAGCAATTACGGCCGGGTGGAGACCCAGTACTTC. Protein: CASNYGRVETQYF.

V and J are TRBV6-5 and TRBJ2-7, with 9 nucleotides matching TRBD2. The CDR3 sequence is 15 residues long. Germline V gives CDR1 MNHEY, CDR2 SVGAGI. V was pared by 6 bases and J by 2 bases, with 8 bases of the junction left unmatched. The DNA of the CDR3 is TGTGCCAGCAGGCAAAATAGCGGGAGCACCTACGAGCAGTACTTC. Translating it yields CASRQNSGSTYEQYF.

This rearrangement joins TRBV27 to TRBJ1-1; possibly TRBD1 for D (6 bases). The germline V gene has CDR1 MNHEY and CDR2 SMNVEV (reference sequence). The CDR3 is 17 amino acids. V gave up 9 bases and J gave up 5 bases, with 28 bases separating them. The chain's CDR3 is CARNLPWGRGMDTEAFF. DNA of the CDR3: TGTGCCAGGAATCTTCCTTGGGGCAGGGGAATGGATACTGAAGCTTTCTTT.

CDR3 bases: TGTGCCAGTAGTATAAGGGGGGGGGTTACTGAAGCTTTCTTT. Protein product: CASSIRGGVTEAFF. This chain links TRBV19 with TRBJ1-1; D is perhaps TRBD1 (6 bases). This CDR3 contains 14 residues. Germline CDR1 and CDR2: LNHDA and SQIVND (reference sequence). Trimming left V 2 bases short and J 5 bases short, with 12 bases between.

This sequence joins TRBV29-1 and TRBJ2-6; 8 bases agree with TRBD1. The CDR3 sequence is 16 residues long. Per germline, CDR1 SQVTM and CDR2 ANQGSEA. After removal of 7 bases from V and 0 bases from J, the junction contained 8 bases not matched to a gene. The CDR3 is CSAAGGGSSGANVLTF. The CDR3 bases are TGCAGCGCCGCAGGGGGCGGTAGCTCTGGGGCCAACGTCCTGACTTTC.

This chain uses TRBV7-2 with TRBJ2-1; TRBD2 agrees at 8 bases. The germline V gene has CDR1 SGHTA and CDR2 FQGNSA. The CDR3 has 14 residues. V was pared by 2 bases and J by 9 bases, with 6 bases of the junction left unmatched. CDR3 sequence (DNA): TGTGCCAGCAGCTTACTAGCGGGTACAAGTGAGCAGTTCTTC. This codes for CASSLLAGTSEQFF.